What follows are 27 T cell receptor beta chains derived from one specimen sequenced in a study of beta chain features in type 1 diabetes. General observations from the study: Shortening that was moderate but significant affected the TCRB CDR3s of Type 1 diabetes patients in all four CD4+ subsets.

The antigens these receptors bind are not known. Since all of the isolated RNA was reverse transcribed, expressed TCRB transcripts were what got sequenced. Measured with immunoSEQ multiplex PCR; TCRdb has only the in-frame clones, and not every one. The sample has over 600,000 clones; around 12% are singletons. Sequencing used naive CD4+ T cells from blood. Every receptor here comes from a man aged 30 to 45 with type 1 diabetes.

This clone has a handful of counts. This chain uses TRBV7-2 with TRBJ2-5; possibly TRBD2 for D (5 bases). Germline assignment: CDR1 SGHTA and CDR2 FQGNSA. V lost 1 base, J lost 4 bases, and 10 bases lay in between. This CDR3 contains 14 residues. The chain's CDR3 is CASSLGPSGETQYF. The CDR3 DNA follows: TGTGCCAGCAGCTTAGGTCCCAGCGGAGAGACCCAGTACTTC.

V and J are TRBV29-1 and TRBJ1-5; weak D call: TRBD1 (6 bases). V was trimmed by 6 bases and J by 3 bases, leaving 9 bases between them. This CDR3 is 12 amino acids long. Germline V gene lookup returns CDR1 SQVTM and CDR2 ANQGSEA. CDR3 sequence: CSVRDNNQPQHF. The CDR3, as DNA: TGCAGCGTCCGGGACAACAATCAGCCCCAGCATTTT. Supplemented by reference TRBV29-1 and TRBJ1-5, the full variable domain reads SAVISQKPSRDICQRGTSLTIQCQVDSQVTMMFWYRQQPGQSLTLIATANQGSEATYESGFVIDKFPISRPNLTFSTLTVSNMSPEDSSIYLCSVRDNNQPQHFGDGTRLSIL.

The chain uses TRBV18 and TRBJ2-1, with 7 positions matching TRBD2. Germline V gives CDR1 KGHSH, CDR2 LQKENI. V was clipped by 7 bases and J by 9 bases; unmatched bases: 12. CDR3 length: 14 amino acids. CDR3 protein: CASFGREGTGEQFF. CDR3 coding DNA: TGTGCCAGCTTCGGCAGGGAGGGTACCGGTGAGCAGTTCTTC.

This clone was detected a few times. The chain carries TRBV7-9 and TRBJ1-1, with D maybe TRBD1 (5 bases). There are 18 residues in the CDR3. Trimming pared 0 bases from V and 4 bases from J, leaving 21 bases between. Germline CDR1 SEHNR, CDR2 FQNEAQ (reference sequence). This CDR3 is CASSLAGPGPRGGTEAFF. Here the CDR3 DNA reads TGTGCCAGCAGCTTAGCCGGGCCAGGGCCCCGCGGAGGCACTGAAGCTTTCTTT.

This clone has a handful of counts. At the DNA level, this CDR3 is encoded by other sequences in the same sample as well. The J gene is TRBJ1-5, the V gene TRBV19, with D tentatively TRBD1 (5 bases). CDR1 is LNHDA and CDR2 is SQIVND in the germline V gene (reference sequence). The CDR3 has 14 amino acids. The V and J ends lost 3 bases and 3 bases respectively, with 9 bases between them. The CDR3 here is CASSIGGSNQPQHF. The CDR3, as DNA: TGTGCCAGTAGTATTGGGGGGTCCAATCAGCCCCAGCATTTT.

This clone has more than one count but fewer than ten. The rearrangement joins TRBV7-9 to TRBJ2-2; TRBD2 is a possible D gene (7 bases). CDR1 SEHNR and CDR2 FQNEAQ come from the germline V gene (reference sequence). V lost 2 bases and J 3 bases, leaving 13 bases between the germline ends. The CDR3 consists of 16 residues. The CDR3 region is CASSLPPGGHTGELFF. For the CDR3, the DNA is TGTGCCAGCAGCTTACCCCCGGGGGGCCACACCGGGGAGCTGTTTTTT.

The gene calls are TRBV7-9 and TRBJ1-5; D not certain. Trimming left V 4 bases short and J 2 bases short, with 9 bases between. The CDR3 sequence is 14 residues long. Germline CDR1 and CDR2: SEHNR and FQNEAQ (reference sequence). CDR3 loop: CASSSGSGNQPQHF. The CDR3 coding sequence is TGTGCCAGCAGCTCAGGATCGGGCAATCAGCCCCAGCATTTT.

The table lists this clone with a few counts. The chain links TRBV9 to TRBJ2-3; D perhaps matches TRBD1 (5 bases). The V end was cut by 3 bases, the J end by 3 bases, with 14 bases between. The CDR3 extends over 15 amino acids. Germline CDR1 SGDLS, CDR2 YYNGEE. As DNA, the CDR3 is TGTGCCAGCAGCGCCCAGGGATCAGGGACAGATACGCAGTATTTT. This gives the protein CASSAQGSGTDTQYF.

The table lists this clone with a few counts. The germline gene is not matched at one end of the junction; a read error may be the cause. This rearrangement joins TRBV7-6 to TRBJ1-5, with unresolved D. The CDR3 has 14 residues. Germline values: CDR1 SGHVS, CDR2 FNYEAQ. This CDR3 reads CASSLAERYQPQHF. The CDR3 nucleotides are TGTGCCAGCAGCCTAGCTGAAAGGTATCAGCCCCAGCATTTT.

The genes are TRBV5-4 and TRBJ1-3; D is unresolved. Germline CDR1 is SGHNT and CDR2 is YYREEE (reference sequence). The CDR3 is 14 amino acids. The V end was cut by 0 bases, the J end by 0 bases, with 4 bases between. CDR3 coding DNA: TGTGCCAGCAGCTTGGGCAACTCTGGAAACACCATATATTTT. It codes for CASSLGNSGNTIYF.

The chain is built from TRBV5-1 and TRBJ2-7, with a tentative D call TRBD2 (6 bases). Germline V gene sequence: CDR1 SGHRS, CDR2 YFSETQ. V gave up 3 bases and J gave up 5 bases, with 15 bases separating them. The CDR3 has 14 amino acids. The CDR3 DNA follows: TGCGCCAGCAGCTCCTCGCCAGGAGGGGACGAGCAGTACTTC. Translation: CASSSSPGGDEQYF.

This clone appeared a few times. The chain combines TRBV2 with TRBJ2-1; D may match TRBD1 or TRBD2 (5 bases each). In germline, CDR1 is SNHLY, CDR2 FYNNEI. CDR3 length: 16 amino acids. Trimming cost V 5 bases and J 0 bases, with 14 bases left between them. The CDR3 protein is CASSPPGPSSYNEQFF. The DNA for the CDR3 is TGTGCCAGCAGTCCTCCGGGACCTTCCTCCTACAATGAGCAGTTCTTC.

This clone was detected only a few times. The J gene is TRBJ1-5, the V gene TRBV4-3, with a possible D match to TRBD1 (6 bases). The CDR3 sequence is 17 residues long. Trimming took 0 bases from V and 5 from J, leaving 17 bases between them. Germline-derived CDR1 and CDR2 are LGHNA and YSLEER. This chain's CDR3 is CASSQDFGGGLDQPQHF. CDR3 nucleotide sequence: TGCGCCAGCAGCCAAGATTTCGGAGGGGGATTAGATCAGCCCCAGCATTTT.

V gene TRBV4-2 combines with J gene TRBJ2-2; TRBD2 matches 11 bases. J lost 7 bases, V lost 2 bases, and 6 bases had no gene match. CDR1 and CDR2 from the germline V gene are LGHNA and YNFKEQ. The CDR3 is 16 amino acids. This chain's CDR3 is CASSQSGLAGVGELFF. The CDR3 DNA is TGTGCCAGCAGCCAATCTGGACTAGCGGGTGTCGGGGAGCTGTTTTTT.

Only a few counts were recorded for this clone. J is TRBJ2-7 and V is TRBV5-6, with unresolved D. Trimming shortened V by 4 bases and J by 6 bases, and 23 bases separated the two germline ends. The CDR3 is 16 amino acids. Germline V gene lookup returns CDR1 SGHDT and CDR2 YYEEEE. This chain's CDR3 is CASSPRRTYVRLEQYF. CDR3 nucleotide sequence: TGTGCCAGCAGCCCTCGGCGCACATATGTCCGCCTCGAGCAGTACTTC.

There are a few counts of this clone. The chain joins TRBV30 to TRBJ1-5; a possible D gene is TRBD1 (6 bases). The ends were cut back, 6 bases at V and 6 bases at J, with 15 bases in the middle. The germline V gene encodes CDR1 GTSNPN and CDR2 SVGIG (reference sequence). The CDR3 sequence is 13 residues long. The CDR3 DNA follows: TGTGCCTGCCACGAGGGGGGAGGTCAGCCCCAGCATTTT. This encodes CACHEGGGQPQHF.

The sample holds a few counts of this clone. The chain carries TRBV7-9 and TRBJ1-2; TRBD1 is a possible D gene (6 bases). Trimming left V 1 base short and J 8 bases short, with 17 bases between. CDR1 and CDR2 (germline): SEHNR, FQNEAQ (reference sequence). The CDR3 consists of 15 residues. The CDR3 loop is CASSLVRDTTRGYTF. In DNA, the CDR3 is TGTGCCAGCAGCTTAGTCCGGGACACGACTAGGGGCTACACCTTC.

Only a few counts were recorded for this clone. V usage is TRBV6-5 and J usage is TRBJ2-7, with 7 bases fitting TRBD1. J was trimmed by 5 bases and V by 6 bases; bases with no gene match: 7. Germline lookup yields CDR1 MNHEY and CDR2 SVGAGI. The CDR3 extends over 13 amino acids. In nucleotides, the CDR3 is TGTGCCAGCAGCCGTGACAGGGTCCACGAGCAGTACTTC. This gives the protein CASSRDRVHEQYF.

As regards this clone: At the DNA level, this CDR3 is encoded by other sequences in the same sample as well. This chain connects TRBV7-2 to TRBJ2-3, with D perhaps matching TRBD1 or TRBD2 (5 bases each). V lost 5 bases to trimming and J lost 2 bases, with 8 bases between them. The germline gives CDR1 SGHTA, CDR2 FQGNSA. The CDR3 consists of 13 residues. The CDR3 sequence: CASSPGPTDTQYF. As DNA, the CDR3 is TGTGCCAGCAGCCCGGGGCCCACAGATACGCAGTATTTT.

The sample holds a few counts of this clone. The chain employs TRBV12-5 and TRBJ1-2, with D unresolved. V lost 3 bases and J 5 bases, leaving 10 bases between the germline ends. Germline assignment: CDR1 LGHNT and CDR2 FRNRAP. There are 13 residues in the CDR3. The CDR3 DNA sequence: TGTGCTAGTGGTTTAATAGGGAAATATGGCTACACCTTC. Translating it yields CASGLIGKYGYTF.

The chain uses TRBV28 and TRBJ2-7; D is unclear. Germline V gene lookup returns CDR1 MDHEN and CDR2 SYDVKM. The CDR3 length is 13 residues. The V end was cut by 2 bases, the J end by 2 bases, with 7 bases between. This chain's CDR3 is CASSLRPTYEQYF. The CDR3 nucleotides are TGTGCCAGCAGTTTAAGGCCAACCTACGAGCAGTACTTC.

This clone was observed a handful of times. The V gene is TRBV6-1, the J gene TRBJ2-7, with TRBD1 matching 7 bases. Germline assignment: CDR1 MNHNS and CDR2 SASEGT. There are 16 residues in the CDR3. V lost 4 bases to trimming and J lost 4 bases; unmatched junction nucleotides: 13. In DNA, the CDR3 is TGTGCCAGCAGTGTCGTGGGACAGACCGTGGAGTACGAGCAGTACTTC. Protein product: CASSVVGQTVEYEQYF.

This chain links TRBV27 with TRBJ1-2; 8 nucleotides align to TRBD1. The V segment lost 3 bases and the J segment 2 bases; nucleotides outside the gene matches: 11. Germline assignment: CDR1 MNHEY and CDR2 SMNVEV (reference sequence). There are 17 residues in the CDR3. The CDR3 protein is CASSLRQGTPFNYGYTF. The CDR3 nucleotides read TGTGCCAGCAGTTTGCGACAGGGGACCCCCTTCAACTATGGCTACACCTTC.

The chain recombines TRBV7-2 with TRBJ2-5, with a possible D match to TRBD2 (6 bases). V lost 3 bases and J lost 5, with 16 bases in between. CDR3 length equals 15 residues. Germline CDR1 and CDR2: SGHTA and FQGNSA. The chain's CDR3 is CASSFTGTPGETQYF. DNA for the CDR3: TGTGCCAGCAGCTTCACCGGGACTCCCGGGGAGACCCAGTACTTC.

This clone has only a few counts. The genes are TRBV18 and TRBJ2-7; D uncertain. The V gene's germline CDR1 is KGHSH and CDR2 LQKENI. This CDR3 has 15 residues. V was shortened by 3 bases and J by 5 bases, with 17 bases between the two germline ends. The DNA of the CDR3 is TGTGCCAGCTCACCTCTTGACACCTTAGGGAACGAGCAGTACTTC. It yields the protein CASSPLDTLGNEQYF.

V is TRBV14 and J is TRBJ1-2, with D maybe TRBD1 (6 bases). This CDR3 spans 18 amino acids. Per the germline V gene, CDR1 is SGHDN and CDR2 is FVKESK. Trimming left V 4 bases short and J 4 bases short, with 25 bases between. CDR3 sequence: CASSRQGTQMTPRYGYTF. The CDR3 DNA reads TGTGCCAGCAGCCGACAAGGGACACAAATGACCCCGCGCTATGGCTACACCTTC.

This chain connects TRBV4-2 to TRBJ1-3; tentatively, D is TRBD1 (5 bases). The CDR3 totals 17 residues. CDR1 is LGHNA, CDR2 YNFKEQ, per germline. V dropped 4 bases and J dropped 1 base, with 17 bases sitting between them. The CDR3 loop reads CASSPWEGPLSGNTIYF. The CDR3 region has the DNA TGTGCCAGCAGCCCCTGGGAGGGGCCCCTTTCTGGAAACACCATATATTTT.